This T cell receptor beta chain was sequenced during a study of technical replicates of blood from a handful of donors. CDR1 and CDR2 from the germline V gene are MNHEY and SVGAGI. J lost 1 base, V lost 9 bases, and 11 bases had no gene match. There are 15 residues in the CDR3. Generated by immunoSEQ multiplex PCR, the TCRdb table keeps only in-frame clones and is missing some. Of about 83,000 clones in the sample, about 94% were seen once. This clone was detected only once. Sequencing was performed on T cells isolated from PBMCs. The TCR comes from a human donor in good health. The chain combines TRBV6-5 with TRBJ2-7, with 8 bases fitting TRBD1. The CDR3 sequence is CASKPGTGQSYEQYF. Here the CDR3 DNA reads TGTGCCAGTAAGCCTGGGACAGGCCAGTCCTACGAGCAGTACTTC.